This T cell receptor beta chain stems from a study of shared clonotypes between healthy human individuals. The germline V gene encodes CDR1 LNHDA and CDR2 SQIVND (reference sequence). V lost 5 bases and J 0 bases, leaving 9 bases between the germline ends. The CDR3 loop spans 14 amino acids. Overall study findings and caveats: Rarefaction showed that sequencing of sorted subsets was incomplete (despite large depth).

Assay: immunoSEQ multiplex PCR; the TCRdb copy retains only in-frame clones and omits some. The data show 2.5 million or so clones, 90% to 95% seen once. For this clone: What it binds is unknown.

The V gene is TRBV19, the J gene TRBJ2-3; TRBD1 might be the D (5 bases). The sequence was collected from a man aged 18 to 30 in good health. Source material: naive CD4+ T cells sorted from blood. The subset here: CD45RA+ positively selected. The CDR3 region has the DNA TGTGCCAGTAGTGTACAGGTGAGCACAGATACGCAGTATTTT. Residues: CASSVQVSTDTQYF.